This T cell receptor beta chain was profiled in a study of CXCR3-negative and CXCR3-positive naive CD8 T cells (dated by TCRdb to the late 2010s). Regarding the research as a whole: In total, some 130 million TRB reads were obtained, or roughly 1.5 +/- 0.3 million reads per library. Data from under 12 donors, pooled across two independent experiments, went into the diversity and physicochemical repertoire analyses. Naive subsets from five or six donors and memory cells from 3 donors were included in the TRBV-TRBJ cluster analysis.

Comments on this clonotype: Its antigen is currently not known.

Sequencing took place on a NextSeq 550. The Human TCR Profiling Kit (MiLaboratory) was used to prepare UMI-labeled 5' RACE TRB cDNA libraries. cDNA synthesis used the entire amount of extracted RNA, and PCR amplification then used the entire amount of cDNA produced. Libraries were prepared in parallel using an identical number of PCR cycles. The original pipeline was this. About 53,000 +/- 10,000 unique UMI-labeled TRB cDNA molecules per library were extracted with MIGEC and MiXCR, with at least two reads per UMI required. Each library averaged about 37,000 +/- 9,700 functional in-frame TRB CDR3 nucleotide clonotypes without stop codons. After downsampling to 5000 UMI-labeled TRB molecules per sample, diversity metrics such as normalized Shannon-Wiener and Chao1 were calculated in VDJtools. For the central five CDR3 residues, VDJtools calculated physicochemical properties weighted by clonotype size, namely interaction energy, strength, volume and Kidera factor 4. TCRdb reanalyzed the reads, keeping one entry per CDR3 protein sequence and omitting DNA. TCRdb, not the authors, supplied the V and J calls. The sample has 150,000 or so distinct CDR3 sequences on record. 0.25% to 0.3% of the sample lies in the top ten.

Beyond this particular receptor, the publication reports: TRBV-TRBJ usage was similar between naive CXCR3-negative and CXCR3-positive cells from the same donor, while memory cells showed distinct patterns. Both naive subsets had comparably high repertoire diversity, while memory CD8+ T cells had much lower repertoire diversity. Compared with CXCR3-negative naive cells, CXCR3-positive naive cells had TRB CDR3s with higher hydrophobicity (lower Kidera factor 4), lower energy, and higher strength and volume indices. Freshly isolated PBMCs were used for most assays because CXCR3 expression went down partially after cryopreservation. Because surface CD5, which is linked to self-reactivity in mice, was comparable between the naive subsets, TCR interaction strength was also inferred from the physicochemical properties of TRB CDR3s.

For each CD8+ T cell subset, flow sorting was done in triplicate, and a few hundred thousand cells per subset went directly into RLT lysis buffer. Naive CD8+ T cells were defined stringently as CD45RO-CCR7+CD27+CD95- to exclude memory contaminants. Standard density gradient centrifugation was used to isolate peripheral blood mononuclear cells from buffy coats. Naive CXCR3-negative and CXCR3-positive CD8+ T cells were flow-sorted on a FACSAria III. An RNeasy Mini Kit was used to extract total RNA from the sorted cells. CDR1 and CDR2 are drawn from the germline V gene: MNHEY, SVGAGI. Reading from cysteine to phenylalanine, the CDR3 counts 14 amino acids. No DNA has been recorded.

The clonotype was recovered from a human donor in good health. Some clones in this sample may be carry-over from other donors' samples. The specimen was naive CXCR3+ CD8+ T cells from blood. The sample's cell subset or site label is to be understood as: CD45RO-CCR7+CD27+CD95- naive CD8+ T cells expressing CXCR3 (TNR3+). The sequence links TRBV6-5 to TRBJ2-2; no DNA is available, so the TRBD1 call from TCRdb remains unchecked. CDR3 reads: CASSFTGGNGELFF.